Listed below are T cell receptor beta chains from one sample, sequenced in a study of cytomegalovirus exposure and HLA in healthy donors. Clones were sequenced by immunoSEQ multiplex PCR, and TCRdb holds only the in-frame ones, with some missing. The sample records approximately 130,000 clones, about 77% being singletons. The sequencing sample was made of PBMCs. These TCRs come from a man aged 45-60 years in good health and CMV-seronegative. The CDR3 runs from the conserved cysteine through the conserved F or W. Fields, in order: D gene, clone size, V gene, J gene, CDR3 protein, CDR3 DNA. D genes are given only for firm matches. The listing skips clone size in some rows; elsewhere it reads once, few, many or a size class.

>TRBD1|NA|TRBV2|TRBJ2-1
CASSEAFLPGQGASEQFF
TGTGCCAGCAGTGAAGCGTTCTTACCGGGACAGGGGGCTAGTGAGCAGTTCTTC
>NA|NA|TRBV30|TRBJ1-4
CAWSVQIEKLFF
TGTGCCTGGAGTGTACAGATTGAAAAACTGTTTTTT
>NA|NA|TRBV6-1|TRBJ2-2
CATSGQLNTGELFF
TGTGCCACCAGTGGACAGCTGAACACCGGGGAGCTGTTTTTT
>TRBD2|NA|TRBV25-1|TRBJ2-1
CASSATSGVREEQFF
TGTGCCAGCAGTGCAACTAGCGGGGTACGCGAGGAGCAGTTCTTC
>NA|NA|TRBV5-4|TRBJ2-3
CASAPVRGQRTDTQYF
TGTGCCAGCGCCCCGGTGCGGGGGCAAAGGACAGATACGCAGTATTTT
>NA|NA|TRBV18|TRBJ2-2
CASSYQELAGELFF
TGTGCCAGCTCATACCAAGAGCTTGCCGGGGAGCTGTTTTTT
>NA|NA|TRBV11-2|TRBJ2-7
CASSLLRGYEQYF
TGTGCCAGCAGCTTATTGCGGGGCTACGAGCAGTACTTC
>TRBD1|NA|TRBV18|TRBJ2-7
CASSPRGQAYEQYF
TGTGCCAGCTCACCACGGGGACAGGCCTACGAGCAGTACTTC
>NA|NA|TRBV9|TRBJ2-2
CASSQFSGTGNTGELFF
TGTGCCAGCAGCCAATTCTCCGGGACTGGGAACACCGGGGAGCTGTTTTTT
>TRBD1|NA|TRBV28|TRBJ1-5
CASRRTGGFNQPQHF
TGTGCCAGCAGAAGAACAGGGGGCTTTAATCAGCCCCAGCATTTT
>NA|NA|TRBV6-1|TRBJ2-7
CASSEGLAHEQYF
TGTGCCAGCAGTGAAGGTCTAGCCCACGAGCAGTACTTC
>NA|once|TRBV28|TRBJ1-5
CASSSPPGQSAQHF
TGTGCCAGCAGTTCCCCTCCTGGACAGTCGGCCCAGCATTTT
>NA|NA|TRBV7-8|TRBJ2-5
CASSLSLQETQYF
TGTGCCAGCAGCTTATCCCTTCAAGAGACCCAGTACTTC
>TRBD2|NA|TRBV5-1|TRBJ2-1
CASSTTSGSSYNEQFF
TGCGCCAGCAGCACCACTAGCGGCAGCTCCTACAATGAGCAGTTCTTC
>TRBD2|NA|TRBV4-3|TRBJ2-7
CASSQEAALAGSEQYF
TGCGCCAGCAGCCAAGAAGCGGCACTAGCGGGAAGCGAGCAGTACTTC
>NA|NA|TRBV7-8|TRBJ2-3
CASSLVSGVSTDTQYF
TGTGCCAGCAGCTTAGTCTCAGGGGTTAGCACAGATACGCAGTATTTT
>TRBD2|NA|TRBV27|TRBJ2-7
CASSPLRTGGNSYEQYF
TGTGCCAGCAGTCCGCTTCGGACGGGGGGGAACTCCTACGAGCAGTACTTC
>NA|NA|TRBV2|TRBJ2-1
CASNLGRDNEQFF
TGTGCCAGCAATCTGGGGAGAGACAATGAGCAGTTCTTC
>NA|NA|TRBV27|TRBJ1-3
CASSLSPEQGDGNTIYF
TGTGCCAGCAGTTTATCCCCGGAACAGGGAGATGGAAACACCATATATTTT
>TRBD1|NA|TRBV6-5|TRBJ1-2
CASSYSAGGYGYTF
TGTGCCAGCAGTTACTCGGCAGGGGGCTATGGCTACACCTTC
>NA|once|TRBV28|TRBJ1-3
CASTNRGALHTIYF
TGTGCCAGCACTAATCGCGGGGCCCTGCACACCATATATTTT
>NA|few|TRBV7-2|TRBJ1-1
CASSGSIEAFF
TGTGCCAGCAGCGGGAGTATTGAAGCTTTCTTT
>TRBD2|NA|TRBV30|TRBJ2-7
CAWVGSGSIDEQYF
TGTGCCTGGGTGGGTAGCGGGAGTATCGACGAGCAGTACTTC
>NA|NA|TRBV28|TRBJ2-5
CASSFGGAGETQYF
TGTGCCAGCAGTTTTGGGGGGGCGGGAGAGACCCAGTACTTC
>NA|NA|TRBV5-1|TRBJ2-7
CASRSGSGSEQYF
TGCGCCAGCAGATCTGGGTCAGGGTCCGAGCAGTACTTC
>NA|NA|TRBV18|TRBJ2-3
CASSPVSGADTQYF
TGTGCCAGCTCACCAGTCTCAGGGGCAGATACGCAGTATTTT
>NA|medium-sized|TRBV6-4|TRBJ2-1
CASSDSDNNEQFF
TGTGCCAGCAGTGACTCGGACAACAATGAGCAGTTCTTC
>TRBD2|NA|TRBV30|TRBJ2-2
CAWDLAVNTGELFF
TGTGCCTGGGATCTAGCGGTTAACACCGGGGAGCTGTTTTTT
>TRBD1|NA|TRBV9|TRBJ2-5
CASSPGTAPETQYF
TGTGCCAGCAGCCCAGGGACAGCCCCAGAGACCCAGTACTTC
>NA|NA|TRBV19|TRBJ1-2
CASSIETGGYTF
TGTGCCAGTAGTATAGAAACAGGGGGCTACACCTTC
>TRBD1|once|TRBV9|TRBJ2-7
CASSVGWQGAINEQYF
TGTGCCAGCAGCGTAGGTTGGCAGGGGGCGATTAACGAGCAGTACTTC
>NA|NA|TRBV27|TRBJ1-1
CASSLFPGMNTEAFF
TGTGCCAGCAGTCTCTTCCCGGGAATGAACACTGAAGCTTTCTTT
>TRBD1|NA|TRBV4-1|TRBJ2-5
CASSQFTGEETQYF
TGCGCCAGCAGCCAATTTACAGGGGAAGAGACCCAGTACTTC